Listed here are 26 T cell receptor beta chains from one sample, sequenced in a study of OX40 agonist ivuxolimab in advanced cancers. Method: immunoSEQ multiplex PCR; TCRdb's copy keeps in-frame clones and lacks some. This sample has 55,000 to 75,000 clones; 85% occur once, and the top ten carry over 4.5%. This specimen was CD4+ or CD8+ T cells sorted from blood, taken in a trial of the OX40 agonist ivuxolimab. These receptors all come from an adult with an advanced solid tumor such as melanoma, head and neck, liver or kidney cancer.

The V and J genes are TRBV7-6 and TRBJ2-3; D remains ambiguous. V was trimmed by 5 bases and J by 4 bases, leaving 10 bases between them. CDR3 length equals 13 residues. The germline gives CDR1 SGHVS, CDR2 FNYEAQ. The CDR3 spells CASSQNDPDTQYF. The CDR3 DNA reads TGTGCCAGCAGCCAGAACGACCCAGATACGCAGTATTTT.

This clone was detected only a few times. The chain carries TRBV19 and TRBJ2-1; D ambiguous. Germline assignment: CDR1 LNHDA and CDR2 SQIVND (reference sequence). Trimming removed 3 bases at V and 5 bases at J, with 11 bases between. The CDR3 has 14 residues. The CDR3, as DNA: TGTGCCAGTAGTATGATAGCAGCTGACAATGAGCAGTTCTTC. This encodes CASSMIAADNEQFF.

The table lists this clone with a few counts. The chain recombines TRBV6-5 with TRBJ1-5, with TRBD1 matching over 8 bases. Germline CDR1 reads MNHEY; CDR2 reads SVGAGI. The CDR3 is 13 amino acids. V shed 5 bases and J 11 bases; nucleotides not matched to a gene: 8. The CDR3 coding sequence is TGTGCCAGCAGTCTTAATCAGGGGGCGACCCAGCATTTT. Translation: CASSLNQGATQHF.

This chain uses TRBV5-8 with TRBJ2-3; unclear D gene. Germline V gene lookup returns CDR1 SGHTS and CDR2 YDEGEE. V was clipped by 0 bases and J by 0 bases, with 14 bases between them. This CDR3 has 17 residues. The CDR3 bases are TGTGCCAGCAGCTTGGTGGTTGGCGGAGCTAGCACAGATACGCAGTATTTT. Translated, it gives CASSLVVGGASTDTQYF.

V and J are TRBV11-3 and TRBJ2-1, with TRBD2 matching 7 bases. Trimming cost V 0 bases and J 4 bases; bases outside gene matches: 9. This CDR3 contains 17 residues. Germline V lookup: CDR1 SGHNT, CDR2 YENEEA. The CDR3 nucleotides are TGTGCCAGCAGCTTAGATGCTGGGGGGGGTGGGTACAATGAGCAGTTCTTC. Residues: CASSLDAGGGGYNEQFF.

The J gene is TRBJ2-3, the V gene TRBV2; D remains ambiguous. Looked up from germline, CDR1 is SNHLY and CDR2 is FYNNEI. V was trimmed by 6 bases and J by 4 bases, leaving 8 bases between them. CDR3 length equals 12 residues. Written as DNA, the CDR3 is TGTGCCAGCAGGGCACCGTCAGATACGCAGTATTTT. Translation: CASRAPSDTQYF.

The J gene is TRBJ2-1, the V gene TRBV20-1; no clear D. The V and J ends lost 6 bases and 7 bases respectively, with 10 bases between them. This CDR3 is built from 11 residues. Germline CDR1 is DFQATT and CDR2 is SNEGSKA (reference sequence). Written as DNA, the CDR3 is TGCAGTGCGAGTTTTATGAATGAGCAGTTCTTC. It is translated as CSASFMNEQFF.

V usage is TRBV19 and J usage is TRBJ2-1, with 11 bases aligning to TRBD2. J was trimmed by 5 bases and V by 6 bases; bases with no gene match: 3. CDR3 size: 14 residues. The germline V gene encodes CDR1 LNHDA and CDR2 SQIVND (reference sequence). The CDR3 coding sequence is TGTGCCAGTAGGACTAGCGGGATGCACAATGAGCAGTTCTTC. This translates into CASRTSGMHNEQFF.

V usage is TRBV10-1 and J usage is TRBJ2-3; D gene ambiguous. The CDR3 consists of 17 residues. Germline CDR1 and CDR2: WNHNN and SYGVQD (reference sequence). Trimming cost V 6 bases and J 1 base, with 20 bases left between them. The CDR3, as DNA: TGCGCCAGCAGCGAGGATGGTCTTCCCTGGGGCACAGATACGCAGTATTTT. Its translation: CASSEDGLPWGTDTQYF.

The gene calls are TRBV6-1 and TRBJ2-7; no clear D. Germline loops: CDR1 MNHNS, CDR2 SASEGT. The V gene lost 3 bases and the J gene lost 1 base, with 10 bases spanning the gap. The CDR3 is 14 residues long. The CDR3 nucleotides read TGTGCCAGCAGTGAGTTGGGGAAGTCCTACGAGCAGTACGTC. It codes for CASSELGKSYEQYV.

A remark on this clone: It is unclear where the CDR3 begins or ends on the DNA, so no DNA is shown, and the CDR3 is as TCRdb lists it. CDR3 amino acids: CASRLRARVVDGYTF. This rearrangement joins TRBV5-1 to TRBJ1-2; the table's D call, TRBD1, has no DNA check behind it. Germline CDR1 is SGHRS and CDR2 is YFSETQ. From its first to its last residue, the CDR3 has 15 amino acids.

This clone showed up just once. This sequence joins TRBV7-2 and TRBJ2-4; a weak D match, TRBD1 (6 bases). This CDR3 is built from 17 residues. CDR1 is SGHTA, CDR2 FQGNSA, per germline. Trimming cost V 3 bases and J 3 bases, with 18 bases left between them. CDR3 bases: TGTGCCAGCAGCTTGTCCCCCGGGACACTTCTCAAAAACATTCAGTACTTC. Its protein is CASSLSPGTLLKNIQYF.

The chain couples TRBV7-3 to TRBJ1-2; D unclear. Looked up from germline, CDR1 is SGHTA and CDR2 is FQGTGA. V gave up 8 bases and J gave up 2 bases, with 12 bases separating them. The CDR3 has 13 residues. In nucleotides, the CDR3 is TGTGCCAGCGCTCCGCAGGTCAACTATGGCTACACCTTC. Protein sequence: CASAPQVNYGYTF.

The V call is TRBV19, the J call TRBJ1-2; D call uncertain. The CDR3 is 13 residues long. Germline assignment: CDR1 LNHDA and CDR2 SQIVND (reference sequence). Deletions cut 0 bases from V and 3 bases from J, with 5 bases between. The CDR3 spells CASSIELHYGYTF. The CDR3, as DNA: TGTGCCAGTAGTATAGAACTGCACTATGGCTACACCTTC.

The V and J genes are TRBV5-8 and TRBJ1-2, with 7 bases matching TRBD1. CDR3 size: 14 residues. Germline lookup yields CDR1 SGHTS and CDR2 YDEGEE. The J segment lost 1 base and the V segment lost 4 bases, leaving 4 bases of the junction unmatched. The CDR3: CASSAWDSNYGYTF. CDR3 in DNA: TGTGCCAGCAGCGCATGGGACAGTAACTATGGCTACACCTTC.

The CDR3 loop is CASSVWDRLNTEAFF. The CDR3 DNA follows: TGTGCCAGCAGTGTATGGGACAGGCTGAACACTGAAGCTTTCTTT. The gene calls are TRBV2 and TRBJ1-1; 8 bases agree with TRBD1. This CDR3 has 15 residues. Germline CDR1 is SNHLY and CDR2 is FYNNEI. The junction had 4 bases not matched to a gene; V was cut back by 4 bases and J by 0 bases.

The gene calls are TRBV7-9 and TRBJ1-1, with 7 nucleotides matching TRBD1. J lost 4 bases, V lost 5 bases, and 10 bases had no gene match. CDR3 length: 15 residues. Germline V gene data show CDR1 as SEHNR and CDR2 as FQNEAQ (reference sequence). The CDR3 region has the DNA TGTGCCAGCAGCCCGGGTGTCGACAGGGCCACTGAAGCTTTCTTT. Residues: CASSPGVDRATEAFF.

As regards this clone: One end of the junction is discordant with germline, which a read error may explain. V and J are TRBV23-1 and TRBJ2-6; D not resolved. TRBV23-1 is reported as an ORF; its role is uncertain. The length of the CDR3 is 17 residues. The CDR3 reads CASSQLPESSEANVLTF. The CDR3 DNA sequence: TGCGCCAGCAGTCAATTGCCGGAGAGCTCTGAGGCCAACGTCCTGACTTTC.

This clone has a single count. The chain uses TRBV4-1 and TRBJ1-5, with TRBD1 as a possible D gene (6 bases). The CDR3 length is 17 residues. Per the germline V gene, CDR1 is MGHRA and CDR2 is YSYEKL. The V and J ends lost 0 bases and 2 bases respectively, with 14 bases between them. DNA for the CDR3: TGCGCCAGCAGCCAAGAAGGGGGGGCAAGGGGCAATCAGCCCCAGCATTTT. This encodes CASSQEGGARGNQPQHF.

The rearrangement uses TRBV10-3 and TRBJ1-6, with D maybe TRBD1 (5 bases). Germline V gene data show CDR1 as ENHRY and CDR2 as SYGVKD. The CDR3 spans 14 residues. V lost 6 bases to trimming and J lost 8 bases, with 14 bases between them. CDR3 region: CAISPQGTDSPLHF. The CDR3 DNA reads as TGTGCCATCAGCCCCCAGGGCACTGATTCACCCCTCCACTTT.

The chain employs TRBV20-1 and TRBJ2-7, with 11 bases matching TRBD2. CDR1 DFQATT and CDR2 SNEGSKA come from the germline V gene (reference sequence). After removal of 7 bases from V and 6 bases from J, the junction contained 2 bases not matched to a gene. There are 11 residues in the CDR3. CDR3 bases: TGCAGTGTAGCGGGAGGGCTCGAGCAGTACTTC. This translates into CSVAGGLEQYF.

The chain couples TRBV13 to TRBJ2-7, with 8 positions matching TRBD2. The CDR3 contains 15 residues. The trim removed 5 bases at V and 2 bases at J, leaving 8 bases unmatched. The V gene's germline CDR1 is PRHDT and CDR2 FYEKMQ (reference sequence). This CDR3 reads CASSPEGTRTYEQYF. As DNA, the CDR3 is TGTGCCAGCAGCCCAGAGGGGACTAGGACCTACGAGCAGTACTTC. Together with reference TRBV13 and TRBJ2-7, the CDR3 gives the full variable domain: AAGVIQSPRHLIKEKRETATLKCYPIPRHDTVYWYQQGPGQDPQFLISFYEKMQSDKGSIPDRFSAQQFSDYHSELNMSSLELGDSALYFCASSPEGTRTYEQYFGPGTRLTVT.

The V gene is TRBV7-9, the J gene TRBJ2-2, with D maybe TRBD1 (5 bases). Germline loops: CDR1 SEHNR, CDR2 FQNEAQ (reference sequence). V lost 7 bases and J lost 6, with 12 bases in between. The CDR3 is made up of 13 amino acids. CDR3 residues: CASTGISAGELFF. CDR3 DNA sequence: TGTGCCAGCACAGGGATCTCTGCCGGGGAGCTGTTTTTT.

The gene calls are TRBV6-6 and TRBJ2-3; D unresolved. V was clipped by 2 bases and J by 3 bases, with 9 bases between them. Germline V gene sequence: CDR1 MNHNY, CDR2 SVGAGI (reference sequence). The CDR3 is 14 residues long. CDR3 protein: CASSYGSRTDTQYF. Written as DNA, the CDR3 is TGTGCCAGCAGTTACGGTAGTAGGACAGATACGCAGTATTTT.

This chain joins TRBV9 and TRBJ2-3; the match to TRBD2 covers 9 bases. CDR1 and CDR2 from the germline V gene are SGDLS and YYNGEE. The CDR3 covers 15 residues. V lost 0 bases and J lost 3; bases outside the gene matches: 2. CDR3 nucleotides: TGTGCCAGCAGCGTAGGACTAGCGGCTACAGATACGCAGTATTTT. Protein: CASSVGLAATDTQYF.

This chain uses TRBV7-3 with TRBJ1-5; D ambiguous. Looked up from germline, CDR1 is SGHTA and CDR2 is FQGTGA. This CDR3 region has 13 residues. V dropped 1 base and J dropped 2 bases, with 3 bases sitting between them. CDR3 in DNA: TGTGCCAGCAGCTTAAGTCGCAATCAGCCCCAGCATTTT. Translating gives CASSLSRNQPQHF. The full variable domain, in which reference TRBV7-3 and TRBJ1-5 provide the parts outside the CDR3, is GAGVSQTPSNKVTEKGKYVELRCDPISGHTALYWYRQSLGQGPEFLIYFQGTGAADDSGLPNDRFFAVRPEGSVSTLKIQRTERGDSAVYLCASSLSRNQPQHFGDGTRLSIL.